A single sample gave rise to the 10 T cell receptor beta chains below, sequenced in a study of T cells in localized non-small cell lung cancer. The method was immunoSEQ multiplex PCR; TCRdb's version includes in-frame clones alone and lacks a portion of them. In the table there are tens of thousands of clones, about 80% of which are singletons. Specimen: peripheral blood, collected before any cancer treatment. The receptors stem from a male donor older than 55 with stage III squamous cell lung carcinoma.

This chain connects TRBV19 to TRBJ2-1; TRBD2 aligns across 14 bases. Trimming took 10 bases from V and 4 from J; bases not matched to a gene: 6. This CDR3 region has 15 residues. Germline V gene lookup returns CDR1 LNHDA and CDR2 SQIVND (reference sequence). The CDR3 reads CATGTSGGQYNEQFF. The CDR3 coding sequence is TGTGCCACCGGGACTAGCGGGGGACAATACAATGAGCAGTTCTTC.

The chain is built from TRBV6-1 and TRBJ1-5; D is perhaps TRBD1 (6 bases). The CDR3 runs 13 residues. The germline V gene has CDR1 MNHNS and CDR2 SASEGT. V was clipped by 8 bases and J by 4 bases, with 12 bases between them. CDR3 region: CASGGRSNQPQHF. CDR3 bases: TGTGCCAGCGGGGGCAGGTCGAATCAGCCCCAGCATTTT.

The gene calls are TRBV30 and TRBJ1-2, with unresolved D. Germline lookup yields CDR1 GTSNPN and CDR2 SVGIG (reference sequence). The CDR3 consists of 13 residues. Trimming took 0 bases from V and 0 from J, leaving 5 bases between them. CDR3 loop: CAWSVMSNYGYTF. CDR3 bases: TGTGCCTGGAGTGTAATGTCTAACTATGGCTACACCTTC.

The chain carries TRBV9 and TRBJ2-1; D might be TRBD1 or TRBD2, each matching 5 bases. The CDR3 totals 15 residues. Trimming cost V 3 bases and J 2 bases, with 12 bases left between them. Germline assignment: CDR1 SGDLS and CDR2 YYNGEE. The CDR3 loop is CASSATGPAYNEQFF. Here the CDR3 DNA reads TGTGCCAGCAGCGCAACGGGACCAGCCTACAATGAGCAGTTCTTC.

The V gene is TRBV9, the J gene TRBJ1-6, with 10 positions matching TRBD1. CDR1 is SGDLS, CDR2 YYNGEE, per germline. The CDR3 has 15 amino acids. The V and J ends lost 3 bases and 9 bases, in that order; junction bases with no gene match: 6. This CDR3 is CASSATGGAFSPLHF. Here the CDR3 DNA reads TGTGCCAGCAGCGCGACAGGGGGCGCGTTTTCACCCCTCCACTTT.

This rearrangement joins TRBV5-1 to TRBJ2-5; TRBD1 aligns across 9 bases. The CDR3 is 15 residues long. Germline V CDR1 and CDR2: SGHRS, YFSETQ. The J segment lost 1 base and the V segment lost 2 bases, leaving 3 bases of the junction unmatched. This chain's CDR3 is CASSFGTGPQETQYF. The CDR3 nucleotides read TGCGCCAGCAGCTTCGGGACAGGGCCCCAAGAGACCCAGTACTTC.

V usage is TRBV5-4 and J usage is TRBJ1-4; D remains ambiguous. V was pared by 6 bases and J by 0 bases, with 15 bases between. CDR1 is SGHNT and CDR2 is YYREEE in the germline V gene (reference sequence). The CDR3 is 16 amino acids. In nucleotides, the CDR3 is TGTGCCAGCAACAATGTGACGGATCCAACTAATGAAAAACTGTTTTTT. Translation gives CASNNVTDPTNEKLFF. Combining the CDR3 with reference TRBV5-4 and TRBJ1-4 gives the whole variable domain ETGVTQSPTHLIKTRGQQVTLRCSSQSGHNTVSWYQQALGQGPQFIFQYYREEENGRGNFPPRFSGLQFPNYSSELNVNALELDDSALYLCASNNVTDPTNEKLFFGSGTQLSVL.

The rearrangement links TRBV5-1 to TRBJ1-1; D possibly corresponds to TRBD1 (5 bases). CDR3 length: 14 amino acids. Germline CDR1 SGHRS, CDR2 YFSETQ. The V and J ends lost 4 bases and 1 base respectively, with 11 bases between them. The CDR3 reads CASSRAQGNTEAFF. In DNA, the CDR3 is TGCGCCAGCAGCAGGGCGCAGGGGAACACTGAAGCTTTCTTT. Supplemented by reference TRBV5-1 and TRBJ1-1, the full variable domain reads KAGVTQTPRYLIKTRGQQVTLSCSPISGHRSVSWYQQTPGQGLQFLFEYFSETQRNKGNFPGRFSGRQFSNSRSEMNVSTLELGDSALYLCASSRAQGNTEAFFGQGTRLTVV.

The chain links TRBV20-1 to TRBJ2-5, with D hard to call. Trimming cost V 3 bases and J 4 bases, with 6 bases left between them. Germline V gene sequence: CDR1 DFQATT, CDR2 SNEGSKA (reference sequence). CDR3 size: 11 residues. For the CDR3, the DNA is TGCAGTGCTAGTGACGGAGAGACCCAGTACTTC. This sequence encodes CSASDGETQYF.

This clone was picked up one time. DNA for the CDR3: TGTGCCAGCAGCCAAGAAGGGGGCAGGGTGAACACTGAAGCTTTCTTT. Encoded protein: CASSQEGGRVNTEAFF. The V call is TRBV4-2, the J call TRBJ1-1; 7 bases match TRBD1. The CDR3 runs 16 residues. J was trimmed by 0 bases and V by 0 bases; bases with no gene match: 4. Germline V gene lookup returns CDR1 LGHNA and CDR2 YNFKEQ.